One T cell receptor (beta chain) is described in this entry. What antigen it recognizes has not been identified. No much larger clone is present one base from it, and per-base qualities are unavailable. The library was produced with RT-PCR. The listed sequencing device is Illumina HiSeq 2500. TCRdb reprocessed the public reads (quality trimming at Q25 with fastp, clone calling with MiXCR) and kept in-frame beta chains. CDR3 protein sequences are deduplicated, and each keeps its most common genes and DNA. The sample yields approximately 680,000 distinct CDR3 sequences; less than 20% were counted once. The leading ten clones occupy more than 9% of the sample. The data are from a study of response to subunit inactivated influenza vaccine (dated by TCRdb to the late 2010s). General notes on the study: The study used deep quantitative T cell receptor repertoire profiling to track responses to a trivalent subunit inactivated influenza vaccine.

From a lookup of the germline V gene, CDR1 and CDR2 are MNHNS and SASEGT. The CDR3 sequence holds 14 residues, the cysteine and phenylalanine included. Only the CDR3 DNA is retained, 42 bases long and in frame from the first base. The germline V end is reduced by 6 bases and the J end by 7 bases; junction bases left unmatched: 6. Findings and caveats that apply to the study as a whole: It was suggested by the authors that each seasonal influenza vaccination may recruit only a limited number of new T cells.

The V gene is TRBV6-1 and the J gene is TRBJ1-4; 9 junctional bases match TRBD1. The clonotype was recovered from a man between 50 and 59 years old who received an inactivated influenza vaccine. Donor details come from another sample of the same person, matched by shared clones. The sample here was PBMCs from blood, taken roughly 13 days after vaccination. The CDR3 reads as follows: CASSGDRASEKLFF. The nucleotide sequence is TGTGCCAGCAGCGGGGACAGGGCTAGTGAAAAACTGTTTTTT.